This is a list of T cell receptor beta chains from one sample in a study of blood T cell repertoires in COVID-19. The protocol was immunoSEQ multiplex PCR, while the TCRdb copy is restricted to in-frame clones and leaves out a portion. The data contain about 78,000 clones, approximately 89% of them seen just once; the ten biggest clones take up around 4.5%. Sequencing was carried out using peripheral blood. These receptors all stem from a man aged 50 to 60 with active or convalescent COVID-19. Each CDR3 is given with its conserved first and last residue.

cdr3_length v_call cdr3_aa
18 TRBV5-1 CASSLAVTSGSGANVLTF
13 TRBV28 CASSTQGSLILFF
15 TRBV5-1 CASSLAGLATDTQYF
14 TRBV18 CASSRTDSNQPQHF
15 TRBV4-1 CASSQRGAGVETQYF
14 TRBV28 CASRRPGSKGGYTF
14 TRBV2 CASSITGVNQPQHF
13 TRBV30 CAWATGSNQPQHF
13 TRBV18 CASSPGEQETQYF
15 TRBV5-1 CASSLEAGVNTEAFF
14 TRBV28 CASSLSRTAYGYTF
14 TRBV19 CASSNAESIYGYTF
13 TRBV19 CASSAGGGYEQYF
16 TRBV6-5 CASSSSGGGYQETQYF
17 TRBV5-5 CASSLAGRDSGANVLTF
15 TRBV7-6 CASSPDTTASSPLHF
13 TRBV5-5 CASSPPSGNEQFF
14 TRBV10-1 CASSEAGLNTEAFF
16 TRBV19 CATTPTGGSVVNEQFF
17 TRBV3-1/TRBV3-2 CASSHRTWVGEEEKLFF